Each of the 30 T cell receptor beta chains below was sequenced from the same sample in a study of human T cells and chemical hapten exposure. TCRdb re-derived calls from the RACE reads in MiXCR, one entry per CDR3 protein. This table holds about 120,000 distinct CDR3 sequences, 9.5% to 13% found once. The time point here: patch test 1, 2 weeks after DPC sensitization. The treatment denotes: therapeutic diphenylcyclopropenone sensitization with weekly scalp DPC. The sequenced sample was whole blood, obtained in connection with sensitization to the hapten diphenylcyclopropenone (DPC). These receptors came from a woman in her forties or fifties with alopecia areata. Some clones in this sample may be carry-over from other donors' samples.

V usage is TRBV19 and J usage is TRBJ1-5; D is undetermined. Germline values: CDR1 LNHDA, CDR2 SQIVND (reference sequence). Deletions cut 2 bases from V and 0 bases from J, with 11 bases between. The CDR3 sequence is 16 residues long. Written as DNA, the CDR3 is TGTGCCAGTAGTATAATTCCCACCTATAGCAATCAGCCCCAGCATTTT. Translation: CASSIIPTYSNQPQHF.

The V gene is TRBV12-3 or TRBV12-4, the J gene TRBJ1-5; TRBD1 might be the D (6 bases). The CDR3 is made up of 13 amino acids. V lost 5 bases, J lost 6 bases, and 11 bases lay in between. The CDR3 sequence is CASSRQDIQPQHF. The CDR3 nucleotides are TGTGCCAGCAGTCGACAGGATATTCAGCCCCAGCATTTT.

The chain links TRBV10-1 to TRBJ1-1; 8 nucleotides match TRBD1. Germline V gene data show CDR1 as WNHNN and CDR2 as SYGVQD (reference sequence). The trim removed 6 bases at V and 3 bases at J, leaving 3 bases unmatched. This CDR3 spans 13 amino acids. The CDR3 nucleotides are TGCGCCAGCAGGGACAGGGTTTACACTGAAGCTTTCTTT. Translated: CASRDRVYTEAFF.

In this sample, this clonotype turned up a few times. The chain recombines TRBV6-2 or TRBV6-3 with TRBJ1-5; D is perhaps TRBD1 (5 bases). Germline lookup yields CDR1 MNHEY and CDR2 SVGEGT. V was trimmed by 6 bases and J by 4 bases, leaving 10 bases between them. The CDR3 totals 13 residues. The CDR3 bases are TGTGCCAGCAGACGGGACGGAAATCAGCCCCAGCATTTT. Translation gives CASRRDGNQPQHF.

This clonotype has ten or more counts. This chain connects TRBV20-1 to TRBJ2-7; TRBD1 is a possible D gene (7 bases). The germline V gene has CDR1 DFQATT and CDR2 SNEGSKA (reference sequence). Trimming stripped 1 base from V and 4 bases from J, with 11 bases between. This CDR3 has 13 residues. The CDR3 reads CSARVQGRYEQYF. CDR3 sequence (DNA): TGCAGTGCTAGAGTACAGGGGAGGTACGAGCAGTACTTC.

This clonotype was found many times. The rearrangement uses TRBV14 and TRBJ2-3; no reliable D call. CDR1 is SGHDN, CDR2 FVKESK, per germline. V was shortened by 0 bases and J by 4 bases, with 14 bases between the two germline ends. The CDR3 runs to 16 residues. CDR3 bases: TGTGCCAGCAGCCAAGATCTCCCCAAAACAGCAGATACGCAGTATTTT. Amino acids: CASSQDLPKTADTQYF.

Ten or more counts support this clonotype. The chain joins TRBV10-3 to TRBJ1-2, with D tentatively TRBD1 (6 bases). V lost 5 bases and J 10 bases, leaving 14 bases between the germline ends. The CDR3 consists of 12 residues. Per germline, CDR1 ENHRY and CDR2 SYGVKD. CDR3 DNA sequence: TGTGCCATCAGTTCAGGGGAACTTTACTACACCTTC. The encoded protein is CAISSGELYYTF.

This clonotype has ten or more counts. The chain carries TRBV7-2 and TRBJ1-5, with 10 bases fitting TRBD1. Germline V gives CDR1 SGHTA, CDR2 FQGNSA. The J segment lost 7 bases and the V segment lost 6 bases, leaving 3 bases of the junction unmatched. This CDR3 is 13 amino acids long. The CDR3 region has the DNA TGTGCCAGCAGAGGGACAGGGGACCAGCCCCAGCATTTT. Amino acids: CASRGTGDQPQHF.

The chain employs TRBV3-1 and TRBJ2-7; no clear D. The V end was cut by 1 base, the J end by 10 bases, with 14 bases between. The CDR3 runs to 13 residues. Germline assignment: CDR1 LGHDT and CDR2 YNNKEL (reference sequence). CDR3 sequence reads: CASSQGYGGTQYF. CDR3 coding DNA: TGTGCCAGCAGCCAAGGGTACGGCGGCACCCAGTACTTC.

Only a few counts were recorded for this clonotype. The chain carries TRBV7-2 and TRBJ2-6; 13 nucleotides agree with TRBD2. From germline, CDR1 is SGHTA and CDR2 FQGNSA. V lost 6 bases, J lost 0 bases, and 8 bases stayed unmatched. CDR3 length equals 19 residues. The CDR3 sequence is CASRDGLAGVSSGANVLTF. The CDR3 DNA reads as TGTGCCAGCAGGGACGGACTAGCGGGAGTATCCTCTGGGGCCAACGTCCTGACTTTC. Full variable domain (remainder filled in from reference TRBV7-2 and TRBJ2-6): GAGVSQSPSNKVTEKGKDVELRCDPISGHTALYWYRQSLGQGLEFLIYFQGNSAPDKSGLPSDRFSAERTGGSVSTLTIQRTQQEDSAVYLCASRDGLAGVSSGANVLTFGAGSRLTVL.

This clonotype came up many times. The rearrangement joins TRBV29-1 to TRBJ2-2, with D tentatively TRBD1 or TRBD2 (5 bases each). V was pared by 7 bases and J by 6 bases, with 12 bases between. This CDR3 is built from 12 residues. Germline lookup yields CDR1 SQVTM and CDR2 ANQGSEA. The CDR3 nucleotides are TGCAGCGGAGTTCAGGGAGCCGGGGAGCTGTTTTTT. This translates into CSGVQGAGELFF.

This clonotype occurred many times. This chain links TRBV10-3 with TRBJ2-7; perhaps TRBD2 as D (6 bases). The CDR3 runs to 16 residues. CDR1 and CDR2 (germline): ENHRY, SYGVKD. Trimming shortened V by 3 bases and J by 3 bases, and 18 bases separated the two germline ends. The CDR3 spells CAISDGTGAGIYEQYF. The CDR3 region has the DNA TGTGCCATCAGTGACGGTACGGGAGCCGGTATCTACGAGCAGTACTTC.

The table lists this clonotype with many counts. This chain uses TRBV11-2 with TRBJ2-1, with a weak D call TRBD2 (6 bases). With 5 bases removed from V and 2 bases from J, the gap between germline ends came to 13 bases. Per germline, CDR1 SGHAT and CDR2 FQNNGV. The CDR3 has 15 residues. DNA of the CDR3: TGTGCCAGCAGCGCCCGCGGGGCCCCCTACAATGAGCAGTTCTTC. Translating gives CASSARGAPYNEQFF.

This clonotype came up many times. The chain uses TRBV9 and TRBJ1-3, with D possibly matching TRBD1 (6 bases). Germline CDR1 is SGDLS and CDR2 is YYNGEE. This CDR3 contains 17 residues. V was shortened by 4 bases and J by 0 bases, with 17 bases between the two germline ends. The CDR3, as DNA: TGTGCCAGCAGCCCCATCCTCGGACAGCGCTCTGGAAACACCATATATTTT. Residues: CASSPILGQRSGNTIYF.

This clonotype was found many times. V and J are TRBV3-1 and TRBJ2-1; a weak D match, TRBD2 (6 bases). The CDR3 loop spans 15 amino acids. Trimming took 1 base from V and 1 from J, leaving 8 bases between them. CDR1 is LGHDT, CDR2 YNNKEL, per germline (reference sequence). The CDR3 DNA sequence: TGTGCCAGCAGCCAAGGGGACTTGTCCTACAATGAGCAGTTCTTC. Translating it yields CASSQGDLSYNEQFF.

At least ten counts were recorded for this clonotype. The genes are TRBV12-5 and TRBJ1-1; maybe TRBD1 (5 bases). The V gene lost 1 base and the J gene lost 11 bases, with 14 bases spanning the gap. CDR1 and CDR2 from the germline V gene are LGHNT and FRNRAP. The CDR3 covers 13 residues. CDR3 nucleotide sequence: TGTGCTAGTGGTTTGGCTGAGGGGCGGTCGGCTTTCTTT. Protein product: CASGLAEGRSAFF. The full variable domain, completed using reference TRBV12-5 and TRBJ1-1, is DARVTQTPRHKVTEMGQEVTMRCQPILGHNTVFWYRQTMMQGLELLAYFRNRAPLDDSGMPKDRFSAEMPDATLATLKIQPSEPRDSAVYFCASGLAEGRSAFFGQGTRLTVV.

The chain uses TRBV11-2 and TRBJ2-3; D is uncertain. This CDR3 has 15 amino acids. The V gene lost 2 bases and the J gene lost 0 bases, with 9 bases spanning the gap. The germline V gene encodes CDR1 SGHAT and CDR2 FQNNGV. CDR3 loop: CASSLRLASTDTQYF. As DNA, the CDR3 is TGTGCCAGCAGCTTAAGGTTAGCAAGCACAGATACGCAGTATTTT.

The rearrangement joins TRBV6-5 to TRBJ2-3; 8 positions agree with TRBD2. This CDR3 has 16 amino acids. Germline V gene sequence: CDR1 MNHEY, CDR2 SVGAGI. V was pared by 5 bases and J by 4 bases, with 11 bases of the junction left unmatched. The CDR3 coding sequence is TGTGCCAGCAGTCACGGACTAGCCGGTGGAGCAGATACGCAGTATTTT. Translating gives CASSHGLAGGADTQYF.

The genes are TRBV27 and TRBJ1-2; the match to TRBD1 covers 7 bases. V was clipped by 4 bases and J by 9 bases; unmatched bases: 8. In germline, CDR1 is MNHEY, CDR2 SMNVEV (reference sequence). This CDR3 is built from 13 residues. This chain's CDR3 is CASSSSRQGSYTF. The CDR3 bases are TGTGCCAGCAGTTCTTCAAGACAGGGAAGCTACACCTTC.

There are a few counts of this clonotype. The rearrangement joins TRBV7-2 to TRBJ1-5; D call uncertain. The germline V gene has CDR1 SGHTA and CDR2 FQGNSA. V was shortened by 0 bases and J by 2 bases, with 11 bases between the two germline ends. This CDR3 has 16 amino acids. The chain's CDR3 is CASSLAGSGGNQPQHF. Here the CDR3 DNA reads TGTGCCAGCAGCTTAGCAGGAAGCGGGGGCAATCAGCCCCAGCATTTT.

The chain employs TRBV29-1 and TRBJ2-5, with D possibly matching TRBD2 (5 bases). V was trimmed by 5 bases and J by 3 bases, leaving 16 bases between them. CDR3 size: 14 residues. The germline gives CDR1 SQVTM, CDR2 ANQGSEA. CDR3 coding DNA: TGCAGCGTTACCCAACCGGCGAGGGAAGAGACCCAGTACTTC. The encoded protein is CSVTQPAREETQYF.

The table lists this clonotype with a few counts. The rearrangement uses TRBV4-2 and TRBJ2-7; D might be TRBD2 (5 bases). Trimming shortened V by 2 bases and J by 4 bases, and 15 bases separated the two germline ends. Germline V gene lookup returns CDR1 LGHNA and CDR2 YNFKEQ. CDR3 length: 15 residues. CDR3 DNA: TGTGCCAGCAGCCAACCTTCGGGATTCCAATACGAGCAGTACTTC. This encodes CASSQPSGFQYEQYF.

This clonotype was found many times. The J gene is TRBJ2-3, the V gene TRBV5-1; possibly TRBD2 for D (6 bases). V lost 4 bases and J 3 bases, leaving 21 bases between the germline ends. CDR1 and CDR2 from the germline V gene are SGHRS and YFSETQ. The CDR3 loop spans 17 amino acids. As DNA, the CDR3 is TGCGCCAGCAGCGAAAACGGGGGACCTGGGAGAACAGATACGCAGTATTTT. Protein sequence: CASSENGGPGRTDTQYF.

This clonotype was seen repeatedly, ten times or more. J is TRBJ1-5 and V is TRBV2, with a weak D call TRBD1 (5 bases). This CDR3 has 14 residues. V lost 4 bases and J 2 bases, leaving 9 bases between the germline ends. Germline CDR1 reads SNHLY; CDR2 reads FYNNEI. The DNA for the CDR3 is TGTGCCAGCAGTGGCCCCAGGGGCAATCAGCCCCAGCATTTT. Translation: CASSGPRGNQPQHF.

In DNA form, the CDR3 reads TGTGCCAGCAGCCAAGGACAGACTTTAGGCTATGGCTACACCTTC. Translated, it gives CASSQGQTLGYGYTF. V is TRBV3-1 and J is TRBJ1-2; TRBD1 is a possible D gene (5 bases). The CDR3 loop spans 15 amino acids. The V end lost 1 base, the J end lost 4 bases, and 13 bases lay between the germline ends. Germline V CDR1 and CDR2: LGHDT, YNNKEL (reference sequence).

The V call is TRBV20-1, the J call TRBJ2-7; 10 bases are a match to TRBD1. V shed 5 bases, J shed 0 bases, and the junction held 4 bases outside the gene matches. The CDR3 is 14 residues long. Germline values: CDR1 DFQATT, CDR2 SNEGSKA (reference sequence). Here the CDR3 reads CSAGGQGNSYEQYF. CDR3 bases: TGCAGTGCTGGGGGACAGGGGAACTCCTACGAGCAGTACTTC.

V gene TRBV6-5 combines with J gene TRBJ2-7; no definite D call. Germline lookup yields CDR1 MNHEY and CDR2 SVGAGI. The CDR3 extends over 14 amino acids. V lost 4 bases to trimming and J lost 0 bases, with 10 bases between them. The DNA for the CDR3 is TGTGCCAGCAGTTTCAGTAGCAGCTCCTACGAGCAGTACTTC. Its translation: CASSFSSSSYEQYF.

The table lists this clonotype with many counts. This chain joins TRBV19 and TRBJ2-5; TRBD1 agrees at 7 bases. The length of the CDR3 is 15 residues. Trimming cost V 1 base and J 3 bases; bases outside gene matches: 5. From germline, CDR1 is LNHDA and CDR2 SQIVND (reference sequence). The CDR3 is CASSIGTGSKETQYF. As DNA, the CDR3 is TGTGCCAGTAGTATAGGGACAGGAAGCAAAGAGACCCAGTACTTC. Together with reference TRBV19 and TRBJ2-5, the CDR3 gives the full variable domain: DGGITQSPKYLFRKEGQNVTLSCEQNLNHDAMYWYRQDPGQGLRLIYYSQIVNDFQKGDIAEGYSVSREKKESFPLTVTSAQKNPTAFYLCASSIGTGSKETQYFGPGTRLLVL.

The chain combines TRBV11-2 with TRBJ2-7, with TRBD1 matching 7 bases. The CDR3 is made up of 15 amino acids. CDR1 and CDR2 from the germline V gene are SGHAT and FQNNGV. J was trimmed by 4 bases and V by 2 bases; bases with no gene match: 8. The CDR3 loop reads CASSLSTGSQYEQYF. The CDR3 DNA sequence: TGTGCCAGCAGCTTATCGACAGGGTCCCAGTACGAGCAGTACTTC.

CDR3 in DNA: TGTGCCAGCAGCTCAATCGGGACGCCTAACACTGAAGCTTTCTTT. It is translated as CASSSIGTPNTEAFF. This chain connects TRBV7-9 to TRBJ1-1; a possible D gene is TRBD1 (5 bases). Trimming took off 4 bases at V and 2 bases at J, with 14 bases between the two ends. Looked up from germline, CDR1 is SEHNR and CDR2 is FQNEAQ (reference sequence). This CDR3 spans 15 amino acids.